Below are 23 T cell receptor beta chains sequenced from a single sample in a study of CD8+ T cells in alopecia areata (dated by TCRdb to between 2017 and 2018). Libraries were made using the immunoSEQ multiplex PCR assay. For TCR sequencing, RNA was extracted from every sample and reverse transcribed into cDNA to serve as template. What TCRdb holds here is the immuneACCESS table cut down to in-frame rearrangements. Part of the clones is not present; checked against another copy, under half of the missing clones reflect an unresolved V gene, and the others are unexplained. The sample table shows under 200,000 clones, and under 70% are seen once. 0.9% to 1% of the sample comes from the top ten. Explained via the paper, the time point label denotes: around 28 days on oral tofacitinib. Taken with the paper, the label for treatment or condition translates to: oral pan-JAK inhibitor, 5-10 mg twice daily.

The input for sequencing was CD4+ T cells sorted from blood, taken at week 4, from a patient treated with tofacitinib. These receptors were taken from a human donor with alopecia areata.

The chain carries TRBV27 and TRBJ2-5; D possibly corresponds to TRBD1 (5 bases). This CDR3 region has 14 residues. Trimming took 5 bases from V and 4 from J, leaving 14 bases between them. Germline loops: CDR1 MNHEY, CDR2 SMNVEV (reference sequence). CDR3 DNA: TGTGCCAGCAGTCAAGTTAGGGGCGGAGAGACCCAGTACTTC. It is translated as CASSQVRGGETQYF.

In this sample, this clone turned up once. This CDR3 reads CASSQSPGLAVEQYF. DNA of the CDR3: TGCGCCAGCAGCCAAAGCCCAGGACTAGCCGTCGAGCAGTACTTC. This rearrangement joins TRBV4-3 to TRBJ2-7, with TRBD2 matching over 8 bases. The CDR3 is 15 residues long. CDR1 LGHNA and CDR2 YSLEER come from the germline V gene. J was trimmed by 6 bases and V by 2 bases; bases with no gene match: 9.

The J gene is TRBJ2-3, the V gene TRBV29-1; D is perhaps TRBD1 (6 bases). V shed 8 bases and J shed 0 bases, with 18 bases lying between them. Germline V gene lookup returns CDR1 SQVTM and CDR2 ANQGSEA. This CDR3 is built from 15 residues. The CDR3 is CSLIRDTHSTDTQYF. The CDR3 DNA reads TGCAGCCTAATCCGGGACACCCATAGCACAGATACGCAGTATTTT.

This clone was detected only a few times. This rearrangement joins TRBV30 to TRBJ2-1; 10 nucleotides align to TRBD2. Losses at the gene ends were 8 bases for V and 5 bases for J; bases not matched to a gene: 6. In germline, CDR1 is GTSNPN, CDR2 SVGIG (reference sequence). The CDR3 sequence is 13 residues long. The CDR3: CAHSGLADNEQFF. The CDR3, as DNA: TGTGCCCACTCAGGACTAGCGGACAATGAGCAGTTCTTC.

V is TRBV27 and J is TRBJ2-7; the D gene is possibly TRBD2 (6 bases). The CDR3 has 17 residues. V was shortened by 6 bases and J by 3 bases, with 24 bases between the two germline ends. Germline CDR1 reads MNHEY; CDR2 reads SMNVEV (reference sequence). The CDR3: CASSSKFPSGGIYEQYF. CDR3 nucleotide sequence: TGTGCCAGCAGCTCTAAATTTCCCTCCGGGGGAATCTACGAGCAGTACTTC.

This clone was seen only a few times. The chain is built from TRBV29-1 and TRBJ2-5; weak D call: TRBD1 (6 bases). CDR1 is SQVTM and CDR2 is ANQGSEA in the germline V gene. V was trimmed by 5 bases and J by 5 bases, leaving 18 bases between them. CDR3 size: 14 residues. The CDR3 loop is CSVQGPVDLETQYF. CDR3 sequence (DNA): TGCAGCGTTCAGGGGCCGGTTGACCTGGAGACCCAGTACTTC.

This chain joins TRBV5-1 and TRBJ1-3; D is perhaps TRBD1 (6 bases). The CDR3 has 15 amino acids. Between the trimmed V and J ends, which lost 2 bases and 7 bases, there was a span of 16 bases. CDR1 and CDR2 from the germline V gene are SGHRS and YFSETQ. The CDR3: CASSFGTRGANTIYF. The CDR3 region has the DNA TGCGCCAGCAGCTTTGGAACCCGGGGGGCCAACACCATATATTTT.

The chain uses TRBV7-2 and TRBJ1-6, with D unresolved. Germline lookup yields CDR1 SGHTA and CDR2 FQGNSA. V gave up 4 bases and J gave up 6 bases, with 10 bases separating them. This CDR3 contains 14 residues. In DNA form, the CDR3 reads TGTGCCAGCAGCTACGGAGTCACTAATTCACCCCTCCACTTT. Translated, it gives CASSYGVTNSPLHF.

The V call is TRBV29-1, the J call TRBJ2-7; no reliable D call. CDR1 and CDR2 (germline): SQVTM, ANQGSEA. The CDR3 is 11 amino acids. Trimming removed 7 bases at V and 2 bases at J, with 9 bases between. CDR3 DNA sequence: TGCAGCGCTGAGGTGGCCTACGAGCAGTACTTC. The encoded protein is CSAEVAYEQYF.

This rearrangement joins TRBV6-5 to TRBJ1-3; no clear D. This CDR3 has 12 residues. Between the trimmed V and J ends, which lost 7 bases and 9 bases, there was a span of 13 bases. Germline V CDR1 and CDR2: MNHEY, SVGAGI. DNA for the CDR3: TGTGCCAGCACCGGGAGCTCCGGCACCATATATTTT. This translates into CASTGSSGTIYF.

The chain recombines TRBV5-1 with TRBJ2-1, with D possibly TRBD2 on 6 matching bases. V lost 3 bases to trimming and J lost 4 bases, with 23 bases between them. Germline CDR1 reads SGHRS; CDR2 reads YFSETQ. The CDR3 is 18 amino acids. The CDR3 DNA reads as TGCGCCAGCAGCTCGCCGGGGGACGGGGGACCCATATACAATGAGCAGTTCTTC. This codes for CASSSPGDGGPIYNEQFF.

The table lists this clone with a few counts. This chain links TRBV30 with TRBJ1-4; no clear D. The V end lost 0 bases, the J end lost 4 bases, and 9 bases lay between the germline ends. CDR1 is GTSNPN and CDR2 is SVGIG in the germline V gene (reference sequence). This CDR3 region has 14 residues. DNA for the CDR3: TGTGCCTGGAGTGTACAGTCGGGTAATGAAAAACTGTTTTTT. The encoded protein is CAWSVQSGNEKLFF.

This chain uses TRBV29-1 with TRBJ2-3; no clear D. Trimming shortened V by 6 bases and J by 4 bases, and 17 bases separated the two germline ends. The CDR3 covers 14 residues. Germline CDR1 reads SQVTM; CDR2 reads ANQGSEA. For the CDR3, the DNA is TGCAGCGTAAACTGGATTAGAAGGTCAGATACGCAGTATTTT. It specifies CSVNWIRRSDTQYF.

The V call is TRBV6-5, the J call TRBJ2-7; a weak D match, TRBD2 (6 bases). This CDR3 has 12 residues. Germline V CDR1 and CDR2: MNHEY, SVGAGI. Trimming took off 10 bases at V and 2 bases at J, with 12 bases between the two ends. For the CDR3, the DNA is TGTGCCACCACCGGGGGAACCTACGAGCAGTACTTC. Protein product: CATTGGTYEQYF.

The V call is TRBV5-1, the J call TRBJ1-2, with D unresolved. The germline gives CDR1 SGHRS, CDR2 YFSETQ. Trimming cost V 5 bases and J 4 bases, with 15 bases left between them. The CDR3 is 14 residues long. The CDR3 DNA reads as TGCGCCAGCAGAGAAGGAAATGGCGGCTATGGCTACACCTTC. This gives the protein CASREGNGGYGYTF. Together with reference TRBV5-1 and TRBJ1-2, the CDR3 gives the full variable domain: KAGVTQTPRYLIKTRGQQVTLSCSPISGHRSVSWYQQTPGQGLQFLFEYFSETQRNKGNFPGRFSGRQFSNSRSEMNVSTLELGDSALYLCASREGNGGYGYTFGSGTRLTVV.

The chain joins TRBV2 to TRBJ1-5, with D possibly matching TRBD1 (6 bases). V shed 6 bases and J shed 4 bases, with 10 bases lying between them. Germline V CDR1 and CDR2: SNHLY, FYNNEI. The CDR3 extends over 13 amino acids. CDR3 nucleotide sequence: TGTGCCAGCAGATGGACAGTTAATCAGCCCCAGCATTTT. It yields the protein CASRWTVNQPQHF.

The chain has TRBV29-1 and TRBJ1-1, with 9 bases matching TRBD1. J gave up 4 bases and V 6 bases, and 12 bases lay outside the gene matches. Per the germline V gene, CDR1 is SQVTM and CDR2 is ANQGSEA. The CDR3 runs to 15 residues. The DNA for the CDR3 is TGCAGCGTCCGACCTCAGGACAGGGGAGGCACTGAAGCTTTCTTT. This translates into CSVRPQDRGGTEAFF.

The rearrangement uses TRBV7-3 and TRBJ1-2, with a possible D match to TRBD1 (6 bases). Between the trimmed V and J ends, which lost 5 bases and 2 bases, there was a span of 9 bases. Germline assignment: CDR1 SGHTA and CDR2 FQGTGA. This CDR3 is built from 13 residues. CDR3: CASSLGQNYGYTF. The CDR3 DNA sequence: TGTGCCAGCAGCCTCGGACAGAACTATGGCTACACCTTC.

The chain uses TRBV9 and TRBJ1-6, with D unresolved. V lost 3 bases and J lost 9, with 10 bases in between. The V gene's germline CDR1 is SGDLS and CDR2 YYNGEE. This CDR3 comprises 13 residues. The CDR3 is CASSGTLGSPLHF. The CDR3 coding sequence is TGTGCCAGCAGCGGGACGTTAGGTTCACCCCTCCACTTT.

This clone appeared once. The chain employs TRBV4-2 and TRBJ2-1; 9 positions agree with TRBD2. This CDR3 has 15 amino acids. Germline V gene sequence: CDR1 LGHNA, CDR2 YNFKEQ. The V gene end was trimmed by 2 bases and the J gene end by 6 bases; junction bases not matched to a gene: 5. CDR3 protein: CASSQFLAGPNEQFF. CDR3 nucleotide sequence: TGTGCCAGCAGCCAATTTCTAGCGGGGCCCAATGAGCAGTTCTTC.

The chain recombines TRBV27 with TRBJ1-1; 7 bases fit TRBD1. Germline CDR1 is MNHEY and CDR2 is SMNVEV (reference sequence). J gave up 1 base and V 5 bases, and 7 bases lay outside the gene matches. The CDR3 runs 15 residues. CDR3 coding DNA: TGTGCCAGCAGTCAAAGGACAGGCCGGAACACTGAAGCTTTCTTT. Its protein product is CASSQRTGRNTEAFF.

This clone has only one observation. The CDR3 bases are TGTGCCAGCAGCCAAGAAGGAGGGGAGTATTCACCCCTCCACTTT. This gives the protein CASSQEGGEYSPLHF. V usage is TRBV4-2 and J usage is TRBJ1-6; TRBD1 is a possible D gene (5 bases). CDR3 length equals 15 residues. Germline V lookup: CDR1 LGHNA, CDR2 YNFKEQ. V lost 0 bases and J 8 bases, leaving 11 bases between the germline ends.

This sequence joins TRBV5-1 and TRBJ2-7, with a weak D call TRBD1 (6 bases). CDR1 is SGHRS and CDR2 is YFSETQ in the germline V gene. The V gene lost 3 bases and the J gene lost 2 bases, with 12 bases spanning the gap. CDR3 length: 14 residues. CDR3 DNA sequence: TGCGCCAGCAGCTCAGGACAGATGACCTACGAGCAGTACTTC. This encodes CASSSGQMTYEQYF. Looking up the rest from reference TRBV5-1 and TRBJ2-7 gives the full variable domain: KAGVTQTPRYLIKTRGQQVTLSCSPISGHRSVSWYQQTPGQGLQFLFEYFSETQRNKGNFPGRFSGRQFSNSRSEMNVSTLELGDSALYLCASSSGQMTYEQYFGPGTRLTVT.